These 32 T cell receptor beta chains were all obtained from the same sample, sequenced in a study of shared clonotypes between healthy human individuals. The repertoire was sequenced with immunoSEQ multiplex PCR; TCRdb's copy has only in-frame clones and lacks some. In the table there are hundreds of thousands of clones, roughly 92% of which are singletons. CD45RO-negative cells were positively selected for CCR7, leaving out terminally differentiated effector memory CD45RA+ cells. Material: naive CD8+ T cells sorted from blood. The receptors here all came from a man between 25 and 39 years old in good health.

The chain is built from TRBV4-3 and TRBJ2-1; TRBD1 or TRBD2 may be the D gene (5 bases each). In germline, CDR1 is LGHNA, CDR2 YSLEER. The CDR3 loop spans 20 amino acids. Trimming removed 1 base at V and 0 bases at J, with 22 bases between. Written as DNA, the CDR3 is TGCGCCAGCAGCCAAGGGGGCCCAGGTTTCCGAACTAGCTCCTACAATGAGCAGTTCTTC. This translates into CASSQGGPGFRTSSYNEQFF.

This rearrangement joins TRBV27 to TRBJ2-5; a weak D match, TRBD2 (5 bases). Germline loops: CDR1 MNHEY, CDR2 SMNVEV (reference sequence). V lost 7 bases and J 1 base, leaving 16 bases between the germline ends. The CDR3 runs 15 residues. The CDR3 DNA is TGTGCCAGCAAAAGTTTTTACGAGGGCCAAGAGACCCAGTACTTC. It is translated as CASKSFYEGQETQYF.

This rearrangement joins TRBV9 to TRBJ2-5, with D uncertain. The V end lost 4 bases, the J end lost 1 base, and 5 bases lay between the germline ends. CDR3 size: 12 residues. Looked up from germline, CDR1 is SGDLS and CDR2 is YYNGEE. CDR3 in DNA: TGTGCCAGCAGCTCCTCCCAAGAGACCCAGTACTTC. It encodes CASSSSQETQYF.

The chain carries TRBV12-5 and TRBJ2-5; D unresolved. CDR3 length equals 13 residues. From germline, CDR1 is LGHNT and CDR2 FRNRAP. The ends were cut back, 2 bases at V and 2 bases at J, with 6 bases in the middle. The CDR3 sequence: CASGLFGQETQYF. The CDR3 DNA reads TGTGCTAGTGGTTTGTTTGGACAAGAGACCCAGTACTTC.

For the CDR3, the DNA is TGTGCCAGCAGCGGGGACAGGCCGAGCTCCTACGAGCAGTACTTC. This codes for CASSGDRPSSYEQYF. This chain uses TRBV9 with TRBJ2-7; 8 bases agree with TRBD1. The CDR3 is 15 amino acids. Trimming cost V 3 bases and J 0 bases; bases outside gene matches: 5. CDR1 and CDR2 from the germline V gene are SGDLS and YYNGEE.

The CDR3 loop is CASTLRTRTGTDTQYF. Here the CDR3 DNA reads TGTGCCAGCACCCTTCGGACAAGAACAGGCACAGATACGCAGTATTTT. This chain links TRBV7-9 with TRBJ2-3; a weak D match, TRBD1 (5 bases). Germline values: CDR1 SEHNR, CDR2 FQNEAQ (reference sequence). This CDR3 is 16 amino acids long. Trimming left V 7 bases short and J 1 base short, with 18 bases between.

The chain combines TRBV29-1 with TRBJ2-1; 7 bases are shared with TRBD2. V lost 5 bases and J lost 4; bases outside the gene matches: 8. CDR1 is SQVTM and CDR2 is ANQGSEA in the germline V gene. CDR3 length equals 14 residues. The CDR3: CSVRPREQYNEQFF. The CDR3 region has the DNA TGCAGCGTTCGACCGCGGGAGCAGTACAATGAGCAGTTCTTC.

CDR3 DNA sequence: TGTGCCAGCAGCTTAGAACGGGGATTTGGGGCCAACGTCCTGACTTTC. This codes for CASSLERGFGANVLTF. The V and J genes are TRBV7-9 and TRBJ2-6; a possible D gene is TRBD2 (5 bases). Germline CDR1 SEHNR, CDR2 FQNEAQ (reference sequence). CDR3 size: 16 residues. V was trimmed by 1 base and J by 3 bases, leaving 10 bases between them. Drawing the rest from reference TRBV7-9 and TRBJ2-6, the complete variable domain is DTGVSQNPRHKITKRGQNVTFRCDPISEHNRLYWYRQTLGQGPEFLTYFQNEAQLEKSRLLSDRFSAERPKGSFSTLEIQRTEQGDSAMYLCASSLERGFGANVLTFGAGSRLTVL.

This chain joins TRBV2 and TRBJ2-7; 11 nucleotides line up with TRBD2. V gave up 2 bases and J gave up 3 bases; unmatched junction bases: 9. CDR3 size: 17 residues. Germline V lookup: CDR1 SNHLY, CDR2 FYNNEI. The DNA of the CDR3 is TGTGCCAGCAGTGAAAGTACGCTAGCGGGAGGCCTCTACGAGCAGTACTTC. It yields the protein CASSESTLAGGLYEQYF.

The chain links TRBV7-3 to TRBJ2-2; a possible D gene is TRBD2 (6 bases). The CDR3 consists of 15 residues. Germline V gene lookup returns CDR1 SGHTA and CDR2 FQGTGA. Trimming cost V 4 bases and J 2 bases, with 11 bases left between them. The CDR3 is CASSSPGTNTGELFF. Written as DNA, the CDR3 is TGTGCCAGCAGCTCCCCCGGGACTAACACCGGGGAGCTGTTTTTT.

The chain employs TRBV5-1 and TRBJ1-3, with a weak D call TRBD1 (6 bases). V lost 4 bases and J 2 bases, leaving 19 bases between the germline ends. CDR3 size: 17 residues. Germline assignment: CDR1 SGHRS and CDR2 YFSETQ. The CDR3 spells CASSPRGGGLAGNTIYF. The CDR3 coding sequence is TGCGCCAGCAGCCCCCGAGGGGGGGGTCTAGCTGGAAACACCATATATTTT.

The V gene is TRBV7-3, the J gene TRBJ1-1; D not resolved. The CDR3 is 13 residues long. Deletions cut 5 bases from V and 0 bases from J, with 7 bases between. Germline CDR1 SGHTA, CDR2 FQGTGA. Here the CDR3 DNA reads TGTGCCAGCAGCGTTACTGTGAACACTGAAGCTTTCTTT. It is translated as CASSVTVNTEAFF.

CDR3 sequence (DNA): TGTGCCAGCAGCTTAGGAGGGGGCAGGGCGGCTTTCTTT. This encodes CASSLGGGRAAFF. This chain connects TRBV11-3 to TRBJ1-1; 7 bases are shared with TRBD1. The CDR3 has 13 amino acids. CDR1 is SGHNT, CDR2 YENEEA, per germline. V lost 1 base to trimming and J lost 11 bases; unmatched junction nucleotides: 7.

The V call is TRBV29-1, the J call TRBJ2-5; 8 nucleotides agree with TRBD1. The CDR3 has 13 amino acids. CDR1 and CDR2 (germline): SQVTM, ANQGSEA. Germline trimming cut 5 bases from V and 2 bases from J; bases unmatched to any gene: 4. CDR3 bases: TGCAGCGTTCTAACAGGGGGTCAAGAGACCCAGTACTTC. This translates into CSVLTGGQETQYF. Full variable domain (remainder filled in from reference TRBV29-1 and TRBJ2-5): SAVISQKPSRDICQRGTSLTIQCQVDSQVTMMFWYRQQPGQSLTLIATANQGSEATYESGFVIDKFPISRPNLTFSTLTVSNMSPEDSSIYLCSVLTGGQETQYFGPGTRLLVL.

The genes are TRBV5-4 and TRBJ2-6; D is uncertain. The CDR3 loop spans 14 amino acids. Germline V gene sequence: CDR1 SGHNT, CDR2 YYREEE (reference sequence). Trimming removed 0 bases from V and 3 bases from J, with 4 bases in between. CDR3 nucleotide sequence: TGTGCCAGCAGCTTGGGGTATGGGGCCAACGTCCTGACTTTC. This sequence encodes CASSLGYGANVLTF.

With respect to this clone: This sample includes further DNA sequences coding for the same CDR3. The chain has TRBV28 and TRBJ2-7, with a possible D match to TRBD1 (6 bases). Between the trimmed V and J ends, which lost 5 bases and 1 base, there was a span of 12 bases. Germline CDR1 and CDR2: MDHEN and SYDVKM. The CDR3 is 14 residues long. The CDR3 protein is CASSPTGSSYEQYF. In nucleotides, the CDR3 is TGTGCCAGCAGTCCAACAGGGTCTTCCTACGAGCAGTACTTC.

This clone has just one count. The chain joins TRBV28 to TRBJ2-7, with TRBD2 as a possible D gene (6 bases). The CDR3 spans 14 residues. The germline V gene encodes CDR1 MDHEN and CDR2 SYDVKM. Trimming left V 3 bases short and J 0 bases short, with 9 bases between. DNA for the CDR3: TGTGCCAGCAGTTTGGCGGGACCCTCCTACGAGCAGTACTTC. Its translation: CASSLAGPSYEQYF.

The table lists this clone with a few counts. The rearrangement links TRBV6-6 to TRBJ2-2, with 9 bases that match TRBD2. Germline trimming cut 5 bases from V and 6 bases from J; bases unmatched to any gene: 7. The CDR3 loop spans 15 amino acids. Germline V gene data show CDR1 as MNHNY and CDR2 as SVGAGI (reference sequence). Here the CDR3 reads CASSGTSLVAGELFF. The CDR3 DNA reads TGTGCCAGCAGTGGGACTAGCTTGGTTGCCGGGGAGCTGTTTTTT.

V usage is TRBV6-7 and J usage is TRBJ2-7; D might be TRBD1 (6 bases). TRBV6-7 qualifies as an ORF whose function is uncertain. The CDR3 runs 16 residues. Trimming took 0 bases from V and 0 from J, leaving 12 bases between them. The CDR3 spells CASSYSTRDNSYEQYF. The CDR3 bases are TGTGCCAGCAGTTACTCGACCCGGGACAACTCCTACGAGCAGTACTTC.

The rearrangement joins TRBV6-6 to TRBJ2-7; weak D call: TRBD1 (6 bases). CDR1 is MNHNY and CDR2 is SVGAGI in the germline V gene (reference sequence). The CDR3 sequence is 14 residues long. The V gene lost 0 bases and the J gene lost 4 bases, with 10 bases spanning the gap. CDR3 nucleotide sequence: TGTGCCAGCAGTTACTCTGACAGGCTATACGAGCAGTACTTC. Translating gives CASSYSDRLYEQYF.

This rearrangement joins TRBV4-2 to TRBJ2-5; maybe TRBD1 (6 bases). The CDR3 length is 15 residues. The germline V gene has CDR1 LGHNA and CDR2 YNFKEQ. Between the trimmed V and J ends, which lost 3 bases and 5 bases, there was a span of 16 bases. This CDR3 reads CASSHHRDLGETQYF. The DNA of the CDR3 is TGTGCCAGCAGCCACCACAGGGATTTGGGGGAGACCCAGTACTTC.

CDR3 bases: TGTGCCAGCAGTTACTCCGGGAATCCCTACGAGCAGTACTTC. This encodes CASSYSGNPYEQYF. J is TRBJ2-7 and V is TRBV6-6; the D gene is possibly TRBD2 (5 bases). Germline CDR1 MNHNY, CDR2 SVGAGI (reference sequence). V shed 0 bases and J shed 2 bases, with 8 bases lying between them. There are 14 residues in the CDR3.

This clone is a singleton in its sample. The V call is TRBV9, the J call TRBJ2-1; 7 bases map to TRBD2. Germline V lookup: CDR1 SGDLS, CDR2 YYNGEE. V shed 4 bases, J shed 2 bases, and the junction held 6 bases outside the gene matches. The CDR3 length is 15 residues. The CDR3 sequence is CASSPGLEPYNEQFF. Here the CDR3 DNA reads TGTGCCAGCAGCCCCGGACTAGAGCCCTACAATGAGCAGTTCTTC.

The chain recombines TRBV4-1 with TRBJ2-7; D gene ambiguous. The germline CDR1 and CDR2 sequences are MGHRA and YSYEKL. CDR3 length: 15 residues. Trimming removed 3 bases from V and 2 bases from J, with 14 bases in between. The CDR3 DNA follows: TGCGCCAGCAGCCAGACAAGCGACGGTGCCTACGAGCAGTACTTC. Protein product: CASSQTSDGAYEQYF.

This sequence joins TRBV30 and TRBJ2-1; 11 nucleotides agree with TRBD2. Germline V gene lookup returns CDR1 GTSNPN and CDR2 SVGIG (reference sequence). J gave up 8 bases and V 4 bases, and 7 bases lay outside the gene matches. The CDR3 has 14 amino acids. CDR3 DNA sequence: TGTGCCTGGAACCTAGCGGGAGGAGGCGATGAGCAGTTCTTC. Translated, it gives CAWNLAGGGDEQFF.

The V call is TRBV5-6, the J call TRBJ2-2, with TRBD2 matching over 13 bases. Germline V gene lookup returns CDR1 SGHDT and CDR2 YYEEEE. CDR3 length: 15 residues. V dropped 4 bases and J dropped 4; count of bases not matched to a gene: 1. The CDR3 DNA follows: TGTGCCAGCAGCAGACTAGCGGGAGGCACCGGGGAGCTGTTTTTT. It codes for CASSRLAGGTGELFF.

Comment on this clone: Within the sample, other DNA sequences also encode this same CDR3. V is TRBV28 and J is TRBJ2-7, with unresolved D. Trimming took off 2 bases at V and 1 base at J, with 6 bases between the two ends. The CDR3 is 13 residues long. Germline-derived CDR1 and CDR2 are MDHEN and SYDVKM. The CDR3 protein is CASSLEGSYEQYF. The CDR3 bases are TGTGCCAGCAGTTTAGAAGGGTCCTACGAGCAGTACTTC.

The chain has TRBV19 and TRBJ1-5; D ambiguous. This CDR3 is 15 amino acids long. CDR1 and CDR2 (germline): LNHDA, SQIVND (reference sequence). Trimming stripped 3 bases from V and 0 bases from J, with 9 bases between. CDR3 sequence (DNA): TGTGCCAGTAGTATTTGGACGAATAGCAATCAGCCCCAGCATTTT. Translation: CASSIWTNSNQPQHF.

The J gene is TRBJ2-1, the V gene TRBV7-9, with 10 bases identical to TRBD2. The length of the CDR3 is 15 residues. V shed 2 bases, J shed 4 bases, and the junction held 2 bases outside the gene matches. Germline CDR1 reads SEHNR; CDR2 reads FQNEAQ (reference sequence). The CDR3 DNA follows: TGTGCCAGCAGCTTAAAGACTAGCGGGTACAATGAGCAGTTCTTC. Translating gives CASSLKTSGYNEQFF.

This sequence joins TRBV27 and TRBJ2-1; the D is unclear. V was clipped by 3 bases and J by 6 bases, with 12 bases between them. Germline CDR1 MNHEY, CDR2 SMNVEV (reference sequence). The CDR3 runs 14 residues. As DNA, the CDR3 is TGTGCCAGCAGTTTTTATCGCCAAGGCAATGAGCAGTTCTTC. This codes for CASSFYRQGNEQFF.

The chain employs TRBV29-1 and TRBJ2-1; D not resolved. V dropped 5 bases and J dropped 2 bases, with 10 bases sitting between them. The CDR3 is 13 residues long. Looked up from germline, CDR1 is SQVTM and CDR2 is ANQGSEA. DNA for the CDR3: TGCAGCGTTCGTCTTGCGACCTACAATGAGCAGTTCTTC. It yields the protein CSVRLATYNEQFF.

This clone has only one observation. The V and J genes are TRBV27 and TRBJ2-1; D possibly matches TRBD1 or TRBD2 (6 bases each). Looked up from germline, CDR1 is MNHEY and CDR2 is SMNVEV (reference sequence). With 0 bases removed from V and 0 bases from J, the gap between germline ends came to 12 bases. This CDR3 is built from 17 residues. The CDR3 nucleotides read TGTGCCAGCAGTTTATCAGGGGGAGGTCCCTCCTACAATGAGCAGTTCTTC. It is translated as CASSLSGGGPSYNEQFF.